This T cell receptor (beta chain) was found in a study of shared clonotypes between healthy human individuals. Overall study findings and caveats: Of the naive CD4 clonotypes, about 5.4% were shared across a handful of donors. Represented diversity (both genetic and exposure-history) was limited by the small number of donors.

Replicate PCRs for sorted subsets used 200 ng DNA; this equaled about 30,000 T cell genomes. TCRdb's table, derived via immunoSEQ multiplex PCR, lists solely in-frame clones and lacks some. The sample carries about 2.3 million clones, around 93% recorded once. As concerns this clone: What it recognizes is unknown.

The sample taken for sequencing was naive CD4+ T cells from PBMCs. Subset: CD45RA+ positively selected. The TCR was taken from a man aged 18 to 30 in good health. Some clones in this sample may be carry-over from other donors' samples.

CDR3 residues: CAWRAPRDGYNEQFF. CDR3 sequence (DNA): TGTGCCTGGAGGGCCCCAAGGGACGGCTACAATGAGCAGTTCTTC. The gene calls are TRBV30 and TRBJ2-1, with D possibly being TRBD1 or TRBD2 (5 bases each). This CDR3 is 15 amino acids long. The ends were cut back, 3 bases at V and 3 bases at J, with 15 bases in the middle. The germline CDR1 and CDR2 sequences are GTSNPN and SVGIG (reference sequence).